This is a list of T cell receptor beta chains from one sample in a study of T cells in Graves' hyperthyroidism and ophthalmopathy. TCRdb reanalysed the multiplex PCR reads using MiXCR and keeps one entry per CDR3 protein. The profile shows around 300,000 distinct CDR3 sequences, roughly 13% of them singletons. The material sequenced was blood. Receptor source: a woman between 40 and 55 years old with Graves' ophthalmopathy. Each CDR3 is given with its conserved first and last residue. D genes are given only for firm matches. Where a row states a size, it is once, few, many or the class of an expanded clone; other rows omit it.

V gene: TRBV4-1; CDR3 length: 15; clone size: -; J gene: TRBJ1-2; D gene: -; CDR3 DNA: TGCGCCAGCAGCCCAAGGGGGGGGATGGACTATGGCTACACCTTC; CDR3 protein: CASSPRGGMDYGYTF
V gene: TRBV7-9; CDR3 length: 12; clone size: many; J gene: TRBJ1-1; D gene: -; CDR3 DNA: TGTGCCAGCAGCCCCCCAGTGGGTGAAGCTTTCTTT; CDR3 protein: CASSPPVGEAFF
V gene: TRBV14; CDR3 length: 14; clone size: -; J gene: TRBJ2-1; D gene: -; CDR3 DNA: TGTGCCAGCAGCCAAGAGGCCCAATACAATGAGCAGTTCTTC; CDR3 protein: CASSQEAQYNEQFF
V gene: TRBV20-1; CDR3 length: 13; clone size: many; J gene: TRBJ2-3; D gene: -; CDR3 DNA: TGCAGTGCTATTCCGCGTGGTAGTTACTTGCAGTATTTT; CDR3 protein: CSAIPRGSYLQYF
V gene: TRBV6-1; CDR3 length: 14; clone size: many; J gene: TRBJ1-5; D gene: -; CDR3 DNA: TGTGCCAGCAGTGACAGTTATAGCAATCAGCCCCAGCATTTT; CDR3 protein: CASSDSYSNQPQHF
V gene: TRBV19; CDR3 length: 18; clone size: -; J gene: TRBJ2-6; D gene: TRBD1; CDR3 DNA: TGTGCCAGTAGTCCTGATGGGACAGGGATTTCTGGGGCCAACGTCCTGACTTTC; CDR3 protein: CASSPDGTGISGANVLTF
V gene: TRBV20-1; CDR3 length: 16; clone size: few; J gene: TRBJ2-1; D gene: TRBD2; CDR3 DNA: TGCAGTGCGACGGGAACTAGCGGGGGTTTCTACAATGAGCAGTTCTTC; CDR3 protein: CSATGTSGGFYNEQFF
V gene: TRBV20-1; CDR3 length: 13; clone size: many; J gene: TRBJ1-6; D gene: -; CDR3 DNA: TGCAGTGCTACCCGGGACGGTAATTCACCCCTCCACTTT; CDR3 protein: CSATRDGNSPLHF
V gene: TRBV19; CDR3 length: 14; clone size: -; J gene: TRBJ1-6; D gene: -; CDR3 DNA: TGTGCCAGTAGTATAGCTCAGGGTAATTCACCCCTCCACTTT; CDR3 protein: CASSIAQGNSPLHF
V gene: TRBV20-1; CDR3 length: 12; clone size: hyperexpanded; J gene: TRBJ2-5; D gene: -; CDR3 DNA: TGCAGTGCTAACCGGGGGTTAGAGACCCAGTACTTC; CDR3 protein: CSANRGLETQYF
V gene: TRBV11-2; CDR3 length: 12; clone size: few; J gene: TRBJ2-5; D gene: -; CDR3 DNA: TGTGCCAGCAGCTTAGGATTGCAGACCCAGTACTTC; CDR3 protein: CASSLGLQTQYF
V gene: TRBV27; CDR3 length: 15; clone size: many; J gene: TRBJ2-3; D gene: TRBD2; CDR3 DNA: TGTGCCAGCAGTTCAGGGACTAGCGGCACAGATACGCAGTATTTT; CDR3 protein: CASSSGTSGTDTQYF
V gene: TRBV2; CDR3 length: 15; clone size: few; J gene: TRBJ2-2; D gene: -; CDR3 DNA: TGTGCCAGCAGTGCGAACAGGGAAAACACCGGGGAGCTGTTTTTT; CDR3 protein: CASSANRENTGELFF
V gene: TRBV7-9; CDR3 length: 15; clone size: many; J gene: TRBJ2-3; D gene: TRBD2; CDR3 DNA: TGTGCCAGCAGCCTCTGGACTAGTTCCACAGATACGCAGTATTTT; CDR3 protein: CASSLWTSSTDTQYF
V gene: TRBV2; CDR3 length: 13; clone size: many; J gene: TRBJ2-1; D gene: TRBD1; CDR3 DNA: TGTGCCAGCAGCTCACAGGGGGCTAATGAGCAGTTCTTC; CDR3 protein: CASSSQGANEQFF
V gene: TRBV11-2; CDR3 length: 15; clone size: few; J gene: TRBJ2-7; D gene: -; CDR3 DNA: TGTGCCAGCAGCTTAGATCTATACAGCTCCTACGAGCAGTACTTC; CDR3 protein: CASSLDLYSSYEQYF
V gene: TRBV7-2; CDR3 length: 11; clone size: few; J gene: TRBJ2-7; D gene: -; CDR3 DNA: TGTGCCAGCAGCAATCTGATAGGGCAGTACTTC; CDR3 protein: CASSNLIGQYF
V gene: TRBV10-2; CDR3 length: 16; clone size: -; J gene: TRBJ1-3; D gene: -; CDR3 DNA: TGCGCCAGCAGTGAGTCAGTCCCCCAGGCTGGAAACACCATATATTTT; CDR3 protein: CASSESVPQAGNTIYF
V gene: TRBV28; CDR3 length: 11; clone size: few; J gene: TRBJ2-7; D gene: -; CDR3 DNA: TGTGCCAGCAACCAAGGGGTCGAGCAGTACTTC; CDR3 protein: CASNQGVEQYF
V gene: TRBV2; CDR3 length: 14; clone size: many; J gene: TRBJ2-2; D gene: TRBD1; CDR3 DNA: TGTGCCAGCACCGGGACAGGGGGGACCGGGGAGCTGTTTTTT; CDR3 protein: CASTGTGGTGELFF
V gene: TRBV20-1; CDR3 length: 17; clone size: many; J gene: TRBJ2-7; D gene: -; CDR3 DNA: TGCAGTGCTAGAGGGGGTAGAGCCAGGGCAATTTCCTACGAGCAGTACTTC; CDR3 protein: CSARGGRARAISYEQYF
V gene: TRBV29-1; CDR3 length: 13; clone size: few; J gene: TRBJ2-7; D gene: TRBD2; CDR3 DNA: TGCAGCGTTGAAGTGGGAGGGGTCGACGAGCAGTACTTC; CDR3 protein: CSVEVGGVDEQYF
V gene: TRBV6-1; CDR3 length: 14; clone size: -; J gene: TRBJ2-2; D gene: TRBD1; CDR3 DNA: TGTGCCAGCAATATAGACAGGGCCACCGGGGAGCTGTTTTTT; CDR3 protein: CASNIDRATGELFF
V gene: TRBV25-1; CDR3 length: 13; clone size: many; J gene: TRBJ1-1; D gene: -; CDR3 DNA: TGTGCCAGCATTGGGGTGATGAACACTGAAGCTTTCTTT; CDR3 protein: CASIGVMNTEAFF
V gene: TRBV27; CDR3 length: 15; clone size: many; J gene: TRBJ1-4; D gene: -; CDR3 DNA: TGTGCCAGCAGTTTAAACCAATATGCTAATGAAAAACTGTTTTTT; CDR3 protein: CASSLNQYANEKLFF
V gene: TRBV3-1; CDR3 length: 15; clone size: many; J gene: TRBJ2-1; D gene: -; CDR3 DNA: TGTGCCAGCAGCCCCGGGAGTCACGGGGTCAATGAGCAGTTCTTC; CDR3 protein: CASSPGSHGVNEQFF
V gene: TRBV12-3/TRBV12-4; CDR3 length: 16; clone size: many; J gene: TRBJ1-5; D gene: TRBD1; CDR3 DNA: TGTGCCAGCAGACAGGGGACGGACAGGGTGAATCAGCCCCAGCATTTT; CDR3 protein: CASRQGTDRVNQPQHF
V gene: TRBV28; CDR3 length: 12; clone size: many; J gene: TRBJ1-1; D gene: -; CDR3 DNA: TGTGCCAGCAGTTTATGGTTAACTGAAGCTTTCTTT; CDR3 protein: CASSLWLTEAFF
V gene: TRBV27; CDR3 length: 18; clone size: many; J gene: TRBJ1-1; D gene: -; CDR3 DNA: TGTGCCAGCAGCCCCCGCCCCGACAGAAATTTATGGAACACTGAAGCTTTCTTT; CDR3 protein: CASSPRPDRNLWNTEAFF
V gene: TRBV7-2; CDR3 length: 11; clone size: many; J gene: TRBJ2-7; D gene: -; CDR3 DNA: TGTGCCAGCAGCTTAGATAACGAGCAGTACTTC; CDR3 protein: CASSLDNEQYF
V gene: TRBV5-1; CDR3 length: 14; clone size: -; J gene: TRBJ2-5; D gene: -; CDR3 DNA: TGCGCCAGCAGCTTGGAGGGACCCCAAGAGACCCAGTACTTC; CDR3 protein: CASSLEGPQETQYF
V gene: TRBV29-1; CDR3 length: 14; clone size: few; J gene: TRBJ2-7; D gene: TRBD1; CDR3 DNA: TGCAGCGTTTACGACAGGGACCGCTCCTACGAGCAGTACTTC; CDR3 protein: CSVYDRDRSYEQYF
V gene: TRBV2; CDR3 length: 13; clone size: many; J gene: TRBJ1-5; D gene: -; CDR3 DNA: TGTGCCAGCACCCCTCTCGCAGTCCAGCCCCAGCATTTT; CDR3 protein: CASTPLAVQPQHF
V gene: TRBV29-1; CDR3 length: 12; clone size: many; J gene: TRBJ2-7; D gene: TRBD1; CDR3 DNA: TGCAGCGTGAAACAGGGGGCCCACGAGCAGTACTTC; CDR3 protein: CSVKQGAHEQYF
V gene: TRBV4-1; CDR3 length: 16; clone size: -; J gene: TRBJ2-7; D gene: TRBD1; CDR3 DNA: TGCGCCAGCAGCCAAGATCCGCTCAGGGGGATCTACGAGCAGTACTTC; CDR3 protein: CASSQDPLRGIYEQYF
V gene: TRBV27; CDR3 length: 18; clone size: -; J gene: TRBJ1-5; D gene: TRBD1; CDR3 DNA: TGTGCCAGCAGTTTATTCAGCATAGGACAGGGTAGCAATCAGCCCCAGCATTTT; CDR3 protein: CASSLFSIGQGSNQPQHF
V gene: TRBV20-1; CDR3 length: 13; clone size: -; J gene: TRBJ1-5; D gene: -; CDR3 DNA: TGCAGTGCTAGAATGGGGGGCTCTCAGCCCCAGCATTTT; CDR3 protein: CSARMGGSQPQHF
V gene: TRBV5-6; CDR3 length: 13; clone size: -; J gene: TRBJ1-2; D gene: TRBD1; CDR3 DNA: TGTGCCAGCACCTTGACAGGGGATTTTGGCTACACCTTC; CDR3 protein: CASTLTGDFGYTF